This passage covers 32 T cell receptor beta chains from one sample sequenced in a study of blood T cell repertoires in COVID-19. Assay: immunoSEQ multiplex PCR; the TCRdb copy retains only in-frame clones and omits some. The sample yields around 20,000 clones, around nine tenths seen once. Sequenced input: peripheral blood. The receptors were gathered from a man aged 40-49 years with active COVID-19.

This chain connects TRBV4-1 to TRBJ2-1, with 7 bases that match TRBD2. Germline assignment: CDR1 MGHRA and CDR2 YSYEKL. CDR3 length equals 16 residues. Trimming at V came to 4 bases and at J to 6 bases, leaving 12 bases not matched to a gene. The CDR3 protein is CASSPLALAAVNEQFF. The CDR3 DNA reads TGCGCCAGCAGCCCCCTTGCCCTAGCGGCGGTCAATGAGCAGTTCTTC.

The CDR3 sequence is CASSGSRSYEQYF. In DNA form, the CDR3 reads TGTGCCAGTAGCGGGAGTCGGTCCTACGAGCAGTACTTC. The chain recombines TRBV11-2 with TRBJ2-7, with 9 bases identical to TRBD2. V dropped 9 bases and J dropped 1; count of bases not matched to a gene: 4. The V gene's germline CDR1 is SGHAT and CDR2 FQNNGV. This CDR3 has 13 residues.

V usage is TRBV27 and J usage is TRBJ2-1; D gene unclear. The germline V and J ends were trimmed by 5 bases and 0 bases, with 11 bases remaining between them. CDR3 length: 15 residues. Per germline, CDR1 MNHEY and CDR2 SMNVEV (reference sequence). CDR3 DNA sequence: TGTGCCAGCAGTCCCGACTCAAGCTCCTACAATGAGCAGTTCTTC. Translation gives CASSPDSSSYNEQFF.

This clone was seen once. This chain connects TRBV6-2 or TRBV6-3 to TRBJ2-3, with 7 positions matching TRBD2. Trimming at V came to 2 bases and at J to 4 bases, leaving 12 bases not matched to a gene. The CDR3 length is 17 residues. Per the germline V gene, CDR1 is MNHEY and CDR2 is SVGEGT. The DNA for the CDR3 is TGTGCCAGCAGTTACAGGCCTAGCGGACAAGGTGCAGATACGCAGTATTTT. It yields the protein CASSYRPSGQGADTQYF.

The chain has TRBV12-5 and TRBJ1-5, with 12 bases identical to TRBD1. Germline V CDR1 and CDR2: LGHNT, FRNRAP. The ends lost 2 bases at V and 2 bases at J; junction bases unmatched: 7. CDR3 length equals 18 residues. The CDR3 coding sequence is TGTGCTAGTGGTTTGCCGCCCGGGACAGGGGGCGGCAATCAGCCCCAGCATTTT. Translated: CASGLPPGTGGGNQPQHF.

The chain couples TRBV4-3 to TRBJ2-1; tentative D call: TRBD1 (6 bases). The CDR3 contains 16 residues. V shed 3 bases and J shed 7 bases, with 19 bases lying between them. CDR1 LGHNA and CDR2 YSLEER come from the germline V gene. The CDR3 loop reads CASSQITGLPSNEQFF. The CDR3 nucleotides read TGCGCCAGCAGCCAGATAACAGGGTTACCTAGTAATGAGCAGTTCTTC.

V usage is TRBV11-2 and J usage is TRBJ2-2; D possibly corresponds to TRBD1 (5 bases). The CDR3 contains 14 residues. Trimming left V 5 bases short and J 4 bases short, with 11 bases between. In germline, CDR1 is SGHAT, CDR2 FQNNGV. CDR3 DNA sequence: TGTGCCAGCAGCCAGGGAAGTTTCACCGGGGAGCTGTTTTTT. This gives the protein CASSQGSFTGELFF. Based on the CDR3 plus reference TRBV11-2 and TRBJ2-2, the full variable domain is EAGVAQSPRYKIIEKRQSVAFWCNPISGHATLYWYQQILGQGPKLLIQFQNNGVVDDSQLPKDRFSAERLKGVDSTLKIQPAKLEDSAVYLCASSQGSFTGELFFGEGSRLTVL.

This rearrangement joins TRBV7-2 to TRBJ1-3; TRBD1 is a possible D gene (6 bases). The CDR3 spans 16 residues. V was cut by 4 bases and J by 0 bases, with 13 bases left in between. Per the germline V gene, CDR1 is SGHTA and CDR2 is FQGNSA. CDR3 sequence reads: CASSSGQGRSGNTIYF. CDR3 DNA: TGTGCCAGCAGCTCCGGGCAGGGGCGCTCTGGAAACACCATATATTTT. The whole variable domain, remainder taken from reference TRBV7-2 and TRBJ1-3, is GAGVSQSPSNKVTEKGKDVELRCDPISGHTALYWYRQSLGQGLEFLIYFQGNSAPDKSGLPSDRFSAERTGGSVSTLTIQRTQQEDSAVYLCASSSGQGRSGNTIYFGEGSWLTVV.

The genes are TRBV6-2 or TRBV6-3 and TRBJ1-1; no definite D call. This CDR3 is built from 14 residues. CDR1 is MNHEY, CDR2 SVGEGT, per germline. V was pared by 5 bases and J by 8 bases, with 18 bases between. CDR3 in amino acids: CASSKPLLKSEAFF. CDR3 DNA sequence: TGTGCCAGCAGTAAACCGCTATTGAAGTCAGAAGCTTTCTTT.

V and J are TRBV6-5 and TRBJ2-1, with 7 bases lining up with TRBD2. CDR3 length: 14 amino acids. V dropped 7 bases and J dropped 8; count of bases not matched to a gene: 11. Germline-derived CDR1 and CDR2 are MNHEY and SVGAGI. The CDR3 DNA follows: TGTGCCAGCACATCCAGCGGGGATAGGGATGAGCAGTTCTTC. Translation: CASTSSGDRDEQFF.

The chain recombines TRBV9 with TRBJ2-5; possible D gene TRBD2, 6 bases. Germline V lookup: CDR1 SGDLS, CDR2 YYNGEE. CDR3 length equals 15 residues. Trimming removed 4 bases at V and 2 bases at J, with 15 bases between. CDR3 DNA sequence: TGTGCCAGCAGCAGAATAGGGACTCGACAAGAGACCCAGTACTTC. It encodes CASSRIGTRQETQYF.

This clone was counted once. This chain links TRBV3-1 (or the pseudogene TRBV3-2) with TRBJ2-2, with 13 bases identical to TRBD2. Germline-derived CDR1 and CDR2 are LGHDT and YNNKEL (reference sequence). Trimming at V came to 4 bases and at J to 6 bases, leaving 8 bases not matched to a gene. The CDR3 covers 17 residues. The CDR3 is CASSRGLAGAISGELFF. The DNA for the CDR3 is TGTGCCAGCAGCCGTGGACTAGCGGGAGCGATATCCGGGGAGCTGTTTTTT.

V and J are TRBV7-9 and TRBJ1-1; tentatively, D is TRBD1 (5 bases). The CDR3 runs to 14 residues. Trimming left V 2 bases short and J 1 base short, with 8 bases between. Germline CDR1 and CDR2: SEHNR and FQNEAQ (reference sequence). CDR3 region: CASSLFGGNTEAFF. The DNA for the CDR3 is TGTGCCAGCAGCTTATTCGGGGGGAACACTGAAGCTTTCTTT.

This sequence joins TRBV6-2 or TRBV6-3 and TRBJ2-3, with 11 bases that match TRBD2. Per the germline V gene, CDR1 is MNHEY and CDR2 is SVGEGT. This CDR3 is built from 18 residues. With V trimmed by 0 bases and J by 6 bases, 11 bases remained unmatched. The CDR3 spells CASSYSPDRSSGRDTQYF. The CDR3 nucleotides read TGTGCCAGCAGTTACTCCCCAGATAGGTCTAGCGGGAGGGATACGCAGTATTTT.

This clone was picked up a small number of times. The chain couples TRBV29-1 to TRBJ2-7; D ambiguous. CDR1 and CDR2 from the germline V gene are SQVTM and ANQGSEA. The V end lost 4 bases, the J end lost 7 bases, and 17 bases lay between the germline ends. The CDR3 consists of 13 residues. The CDR3 loop is CSVGGWMLREQYF. CDR3 nucleotide sequence: TGCAGCGTTGGTGGGTGGATGTTGCGGGAGCAGTACTTC.

As DNA, the CDR3 is TGCGCCAGCAGCCGCTCGGGACAGGCGGCCTACGAGCAGTACTTC. Residues: CASSRSGQAAYEQYF. V is TRBV4-3 and J is TRBJ2-7; 8 nucleotides match TRBD1. CDR3 length: 15 amino acids. Trimming removed 4 bases from V and 2 bases from J; junction bases left unmatched: 7. Per germline, CDR1 LGHNA and CDR2 YSLEER.

The gene calls are TRBV7-9 and TRBJ2-1; a weak D match, TRBD1 (6 bases). CDR1 SEHNR and CDR2 FQNEAQ come from the germline V gene (reference sequence). Trimming shortened V by 2 bases and J by 2 bases, and 10 bases separated the two germline ends. There are 15 residues in the CDR3. The DNA of the CDR3 is TGTGCCAGCAGCTTAAGGTCAGGGGCCTACAATGAGCAGTTCTTC. It is translated as CASSLRSGAYNEQFF.

The chain joins TRBV7-2 to TRBJ2-7; D may be TRBD1 (5 bases). The CDR3 sequence is 15 residues long. Germline-derived CDR1 and CDR2 are SGHTA and FQGNSA. V was shortened by 4 bases and J by 2 bases, with 15 bases between the two germline ends. This CDR3 reads CASSYSGQGTYEQYF. CDR3 coding DNA: TGTGCCAGCAGCTATTCCGGGCAGGGAACCTACGAGCAGTACTTC.

This chain joins TRBV5-6 and TRBJ2-7, with TRBD2 matching over 10 bases. There are 15 residues in the CDR3. In germline, CDR1 is SGHDT, CDR2 YYEEEE. Trimming cost V 0 bases and J 7 bases; bases outside gene matches: 7. The CDR3 nucleotides are TGTGCCAGCAGCTTGGGGCTAGCGGGAGTTGGGGAGCAGTACTTC. As protein: CASSLGLAGVGEQYF.

CDR3 DNA: TGCGCCAGCAGCTTAGTAGCGGGAGGAACCACCGGGGAGCTGTTTTTT. The encoded protein is CASSLVAGGTTGELFF. The chain employs TRBV5-1 and TRBJ2-2; 10 bases are a match to TRBD2. CDR3 size: 16 residues. V shed 2 bases and J 4 bases; nucleotides not matched to a gene: 5. CDR1 and CDR2 (germline): SGHRS, YFSETQ.

This clone was seen a handful of times. The gene calls are TRBV19 and TRBJ2-7; D may be TRBD2 (6 bases). Germline lookup yields CDR1 LNHDA and CDR2 SQIVND (reference sequence). Trimming cost V 4 bases and J 0 bases, with 13 bases left between them. This CDR3 contains 15 residues. In nucleotides, the CDR3 is TGTGCCAGTAGTACGTCCGGGACTCCCTCCTACGAGCAGTACTTC. Translated: CASSTSGTPSYEQYF.

The V gene is TRBV6-2 or TRBV6-3, the J gene TRBJ2-2, with TRBD2 matching 9 bases. J gave up 6 bases and V 2 bases, and 13 bases lay outside the gene matches. The CDR3 runs to 18 residues. Germline V gives CDR1 MNHEY, CDR2 SVGEGT. The CDR3 nucleotides are TGTGCCAGCAGTTACCCCCCCTCTAGCGGGAAGGGAGCCGGGGAGCTGTTTTTT. Translation gives CASSYPPSSGKGAGELFF.

This chain uses TRBV18 with TRBJ1-1, with 8 bases fitting TRBD1. This CDR3 has 15 amino acids. J was trimmed by 1 base and V by 4 bases; bases with no gene match: 5. Germline loops: CDR1 KGHSH, CDR2 LQKENI. CDR3: CASSQTGTGNTEAFF. CDR3 nucleotides: TGTGCCAGCTCACAAACAGGGACAGGGAACACTGAAGCTTTCTTT.

The CDR3 sequence: CASSIERQGSQPQHF. CDR3 in DNA: TGTGCCAGTAGTATAGAGCGACAGGGCTCTCAGCCCCAGCATTTT. The chain joins TRBV19 to TRBJ1-5; 7 bases are a match to TRBD1. The J segment lost 6 bases and the V segment lost 0 bases, leaving 5 bases of the junction unmatched. Germline assignment: CDR1 LNHDA and CDR2 SQIVND (reference sequence). The CDR3 extends over 15 amino acids.

This sequence joins TRBV7-9 and TRBJ2-5; TRBD1 aligns across 7 bases. The CDR3 is made up of 15 amino acids. Germline-derived CDR1 and CDR2 are SEHNR and FQNEAQ (reference sequence). V lost 7 bases to trimming and J lost 3 bases; unmatched junction nucleotides: 11. The CDR3 spells CASMLEAGTEETQYF. The CDR3, as DNA: TGTGCCAGCATGCTAGAAGCCGGGACAGAAGAGACCCAGTACTTC.

The rearrangement links TRBV11-3 to TRBJ2-1; TRBD2 is a possible D gene (6 bases). The CDR3 length is 13 residues. V was shortened by 5 bases and J by 13 bases, with 18 bases between the two germline ends. CDR1 and CDR2 from the germline V gene are SGHNT and YENEEA. CDR3 nucleotides: TGTGCCAGCAGCCATGGAAACGACGGACTACAGTTCTTC. This encodes CASSHGNDGLQFF.

This clone was counted a few times. V usage is TRBV6-5 and J usage is TRBJ1-6, with 11 nucleotides matching TRBD1. The V and J ends lost 6 bases and 6 bases, in that order; junction bases with no gene match: 4. The V gene's germline CDR1 is MNHEY and CDR2 SVGAGI. CDR3 length: 15 amino acids. The CDR3 region is CASREGTGGNSPLHF. DNA of the CDR3: TGTGCCAGCAGAGAGGGGACAGGGGGTAATTCACCCCTCCACTTT.

The chain is built from TRBV18 and TRBJ1-5; D is perhaps TRBD1 (6 bases). Trimming stripped 6 bases from V and 0 bases from J, with 12 bases between. Per the germline V gene, CDR1 is KGHSH and CDR2 is LQKENI. The CDR3 has 15 residues. This CDR3 is CASSPGHSSNQPQHF. DNA for the CDR3: TGTGCCAGCTCCCCGGGACACAGTAGCAATCAGCCCCAGCATTTT. Full variable domain (missing parts from reference TRBV18 and TRBJ1-5): NAGVMQNPRHLVRRRGQEARLRCSPMKGHSHVYWYRQLPEEGLKFMVYLQKENIIDESGMPKERFSAEFPKEGPSILRIQQVVRGDSAAYFCASSPGHSSNQPQHFGDGTRLSIL.

The rearrangement links TRBV5-5 to TRBJ1-1; 9 bases are a match to TRBD1. This CDR3 has 16 amino acids. Germline V gene data show CDR1 as SGHKS and CDR2 as YYEKEE (reference sequence). Trimming cost V 4 bases and J 2 bases; bases outside gene matches: 9. The chain's CDR3 is CASSGTGTGINTEAFF. DNA of the CDR3: TGTGCCAGCAGCGGAACCGGGACAGGGATCAACACTGAAGCTTTCTTT.

This sequence joins TRBV2 and TRBJ1-1; D is possibly TRBD1 (6 bases). Trimming took off 4 bases at V and 1 base at J, with 7 bases between the two ends. CDR1 is SNHLY, CDR2 FYNNEI, per germline. The CDR3 is 13 residues long. CDR3 nucleotide sequence: TGTGCCAGCAGTGCGACAGGGAACACTGAAGCTTTCTTT. Translation: CASSATGNTEAFF.

The chain links TRBV12-3 or TRBV12-4 to TRBJ1-1; possibly TRBD1 for D (5 bases). This CDR3 comprises 11 residues. V lost 6 bases, J lost 3 bases, and 5 bases lay in between. CDR3 loop: CASRGDTEAFF. The CDR3 DNA reads TGTGCCAGCAGAGGGGACACTGAAGCTTTCTTT.

Written as DNA, the CDR3 is TGTGCCAGCAGCTTCACCGGGACTAGCGGGATCAATGAGCAGTTCTTC. Translated: CASSFTGTSGINEQFF. The rearrangement links TRBV7-6 to TRBJ2-1; 13 bases are shared with TRBD2. The CDR3 is 16 amino acids. Trimming took 3 bases from V and 6 from J; bases not matched to a gene: 5. Germline CDR1 and CDR2: SGHVS and FNYEAQ.